A single sample is the source of the 10 T cell receptor beta chains below, sequenced in a study of blood T cell repertoires in COVID-19 (dated by TCRdb to about 2020). To prepare the library, the immunoSEQ multiplex PCR assay was applied. Here the immuneACCESS table is served through TCRdb, limited to in-frame sequences with V and J called. Missing clones are a known gap in these copies; in checked studies unresolved V genes cover under half, and the rest lacks a known reason. Recorded for this sample are around 180,000 clones; 82% of them occurred a single time. The ten largest clones take up roughly 10% of the sample. The sequencing input was peripheral blood. Receptor source: a woman older than 75 with active or convalescent COVID-19.

This clone showed up just once. The chain links TRBV5-4 to TRBJ2-6; TRBD1 might be the D (6 bases). V lost 7 bases, J lost 3 bases, and 20 bases lay in between. Germline values: CDR1 SGHNT, CDR2 YYREEE (reference sequence). CDR3 size: 17 residues. CDR3 amino acids: CASGIQGALSGANVLTF. The CDR3 bases are TGTGCCAGCGGAATACAGGGAGCCCTCAGTGGGGCCAACGTCCTGACTTTC.

The chain combines TRBV27 with TRBJ2-2; 14 bases agree with TRBD2. The germline gives CDR1 MNHEY, CDR2 SMNVEV (reference sequence). This CDR3 is built from 20 residues. V dropped 7 bases and J dropped 0; count of bases not matched to a gene: 13. The CDR3 DNA is TGTGCCAGCATCGGACTAGCGGGAGGCCTTCCCCGATCGAACACCGGGGAGCTGTTTTTT. Protein: CASIGLAGGLPRSNTGELFF.

The chain employs TRBV28 and TRBJ1-1, with 8 bases that match TRBD1. CDR1 is MDHEN and CDR2 is SYDVKM in the germline V gene. Unmatched junction bases numbered 6, after V lost 6 bases and J lost 0 bases. This CDR3 has 15 residues. The CDR3 DNA sequence: TGTGCCAGCAGCCGACGGACAGGGATGAACACTGAAGCTTTCTTT. Its translation: CASSRRTGMNTEAFF.

The J gene is TRBJ1-1, the V gene TRBV15, with D perhaps matching TRBD1 (5 bases). Germline V gene sequence: CDR1 LNHNV, CDR2 YYDKDF (reference sequence). The CDR3 runs 15 residues. Trimming took 1 base from V and 0 from J, leaving 9 bases between them. The DNA for the CDR3 is TGTGCCACCAGCAGAGGGGCAGGGATGAACACTGAAGCTTTCTTT. It codes for CATSRGAGMNTEAFF.

V usage is TRBV6-1 and J usage is TRBJ1-5, with 8 bases lining up with TRBD1. Losses at the gene ends were 2 bases for V and 5 bases for J; bases not matched to a gene: 5. Germline-derived CDR1 and CDR2 are MNHNS and SASEGT. CDR3 length: 15 residues. In DNA form, the CDR3 reads TGTGCCAGCAGTGAACTCAGGGGGCTAGATCAGCCCCAGCATTTT. Its protein product is CASSELRGLDQPQHF.

CDR3 sequence: CASSPGTTLAFF. The DNA for the CDR3 is TGCGCCAGCAGCCCAGGGACAACTCTAGCTTTCTTT. The chain combines TRBV5-1 with TRBJ1-1, with D perhaps TRBD1 (6 bases). This CDR3 has 12 residues. The germline V gene has CDR1 SGHRS and CDR2 YFSETQ. With 4 bases removed from V and 10 bases from J, the gap between germline ends came to 14 bases.

The chain links TRBV29-1 to TRBJ2-7, with 11 bases identical to TRBD1. This CDR3 is 15 amino acids long. Germline V gene sequence: CDR1 SQVTM, CDR2 ANQGSEA. Unmatched junction bases numbered 9, after V lost 6 bases and J lost 2 bases. The chain's CDR3 is CSVASGTGGTYEQYF. The CDR3 DNA is TGCAGCGTCGCCTCCGGGACAGGGGGAACCTACGAGCAGTACTTC.

The gene calls are TRBV24-1 and TRBJ2-1, with D possibly being TRBD1 (6 bases). V shed 4 bases and J shed 4 bases, with 7 bases lying between them. The CDR3 sequence is 13 residues long. The V gene's germline CDR1 is KGHDR and CDR2 SFDVKD. The CDR3 coding sequence is TGTGCCACCAGTGACCAGGGGTACAATGAGCAGTTCTTC. Amino acids: CATSDQGYNEQFF.

This chain uses TRBV3-1 (or the pseudogene TRBV3-2) with TRBJ2-1, with 7 bases aligning to TRBD2. The germline CDR1 and CDR2 sequences are LGHDT and YNNKEL (reference sequence). Losses at the gene ends were 5 bases for V and 0 bases for J; bases not matched to a gene: 4. The CDR3 contains 15 residues. The CDR3 DNA is TGTGCCAGCAGCGGGGGGGTTAGCTCCTACAATGAGCAGTTCTTC. Encoded protein: CASSGGVSSYNEQFF.

The chain uses TRBV14 and TRBJ2-1; 7 bases map to TRBD1. The CDR3 consists of 15 residues. V was clipped by 2 bases and J by 6 bases; unmatched bases: 7. Looked up from germline, CDR1 is SGHDN and CDR2 is FVKESK. CDR3 loop: CASSQRQGVVNEQFF. CDR3 coding DNA: TGTGCCAGCAGCCAAAGGCAGGGGGTGGTCAATGAGCAGTTCTTC.